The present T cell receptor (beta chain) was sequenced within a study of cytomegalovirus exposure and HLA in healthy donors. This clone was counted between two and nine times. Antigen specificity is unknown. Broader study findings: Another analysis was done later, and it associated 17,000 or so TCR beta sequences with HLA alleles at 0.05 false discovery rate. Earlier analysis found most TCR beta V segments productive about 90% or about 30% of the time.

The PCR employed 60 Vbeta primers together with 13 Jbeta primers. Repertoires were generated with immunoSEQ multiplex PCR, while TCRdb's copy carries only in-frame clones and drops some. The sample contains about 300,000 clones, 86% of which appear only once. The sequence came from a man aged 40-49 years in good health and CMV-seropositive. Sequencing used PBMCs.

The CDR3 is CASSAQGRELAGADNEQFF. The DNA of the CDR3 is TGTGCCAGCAGCGCACAGGGGAGGGAACTAGCGGGAGCCGACAATGAGCAGTTCTTC. The chain joins TRBV7-6 to TRBJ2-1; 11 positions match TRBD2. Germline CDR1 SGHVS, CDR2 FNYEAQ. The CDR3 is 19 amino acids. Trimming removed 5 bases from V and 5 bases from J; junction bases left unmatched: 17.